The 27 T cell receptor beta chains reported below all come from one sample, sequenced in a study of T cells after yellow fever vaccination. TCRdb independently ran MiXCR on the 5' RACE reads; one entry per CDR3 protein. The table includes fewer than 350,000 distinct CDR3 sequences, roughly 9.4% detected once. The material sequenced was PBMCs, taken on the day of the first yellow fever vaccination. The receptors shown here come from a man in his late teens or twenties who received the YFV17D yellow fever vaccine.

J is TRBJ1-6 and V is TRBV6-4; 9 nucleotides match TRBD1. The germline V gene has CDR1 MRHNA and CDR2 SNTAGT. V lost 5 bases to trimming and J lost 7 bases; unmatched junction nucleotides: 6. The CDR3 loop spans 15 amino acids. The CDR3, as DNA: TGTGCCAGCAGTACCGGGACAGGGACAAATTCACCCCTCCACTTT. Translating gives CASSTGTGTNSPLHF.

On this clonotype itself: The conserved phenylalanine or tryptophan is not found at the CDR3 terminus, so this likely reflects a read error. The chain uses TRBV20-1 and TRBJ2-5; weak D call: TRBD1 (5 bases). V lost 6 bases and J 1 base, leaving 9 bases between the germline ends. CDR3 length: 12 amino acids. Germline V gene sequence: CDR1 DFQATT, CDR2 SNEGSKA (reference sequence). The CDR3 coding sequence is TGCAGTGCCACAGGACCCCAAGAGACCCAGTACCTC. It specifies CSATGPQETQYL.

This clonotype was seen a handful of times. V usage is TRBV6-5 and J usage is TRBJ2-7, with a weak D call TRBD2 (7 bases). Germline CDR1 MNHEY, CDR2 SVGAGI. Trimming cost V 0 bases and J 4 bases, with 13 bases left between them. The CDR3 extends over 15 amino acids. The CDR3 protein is CASSYSGGLIYEQYF. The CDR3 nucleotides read TGTGCCAGCAGTTACTCGGGGGGGCTAATATACGAGCAGTACTTC.

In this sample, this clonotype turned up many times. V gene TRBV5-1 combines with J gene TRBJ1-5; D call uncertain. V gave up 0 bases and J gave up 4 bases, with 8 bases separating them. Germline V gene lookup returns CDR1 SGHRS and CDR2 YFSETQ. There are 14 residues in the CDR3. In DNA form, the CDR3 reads TGCGCCAGCAGCTTGGTGGGTTCTAATCAGCCCCAGCATTTT. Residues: CASSLVGSNQPQHF.

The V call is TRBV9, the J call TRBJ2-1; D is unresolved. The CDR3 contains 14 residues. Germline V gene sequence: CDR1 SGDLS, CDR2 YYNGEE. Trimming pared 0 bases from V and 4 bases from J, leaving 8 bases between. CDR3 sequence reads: CASSVGAGYNEQFF. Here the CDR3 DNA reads TGTGCCAGCAGCGTAGGGGCAGGATACAATGAGCAGTTCTTC.

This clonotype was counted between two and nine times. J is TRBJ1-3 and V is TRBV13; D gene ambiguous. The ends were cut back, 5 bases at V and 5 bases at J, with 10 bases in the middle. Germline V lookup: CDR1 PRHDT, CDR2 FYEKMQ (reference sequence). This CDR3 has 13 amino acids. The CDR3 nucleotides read TGTGCCAGCAGCCGCCTAAAGAGAAACACCATATATTTT. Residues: CASSRLKRNTIYF.

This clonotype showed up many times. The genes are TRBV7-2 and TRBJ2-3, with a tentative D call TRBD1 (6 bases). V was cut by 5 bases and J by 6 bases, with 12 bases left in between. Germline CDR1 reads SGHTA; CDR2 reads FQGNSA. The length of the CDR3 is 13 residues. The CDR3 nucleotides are TGTGCCAGCAGCCGTGGACAGTCCGATACGCAGTATTTT. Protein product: CASSRGQSDTQYF.

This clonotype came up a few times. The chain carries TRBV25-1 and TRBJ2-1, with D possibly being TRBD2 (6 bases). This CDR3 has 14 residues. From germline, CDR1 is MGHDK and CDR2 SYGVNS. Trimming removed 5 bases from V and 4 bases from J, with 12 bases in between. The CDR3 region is CASSNAGLYNEQFF. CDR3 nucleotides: TGTGCCAGCAGTAACGCGGGGCTTTACAATGAGCAGTTCTTC.

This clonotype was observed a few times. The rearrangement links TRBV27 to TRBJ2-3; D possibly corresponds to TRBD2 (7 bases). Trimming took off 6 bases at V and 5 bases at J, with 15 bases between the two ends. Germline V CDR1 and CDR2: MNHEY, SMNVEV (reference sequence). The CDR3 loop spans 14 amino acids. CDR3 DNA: TGTGCCAGCAGAAGGGGGGGGTGGATAGATACGCAGTATTTT. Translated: CASRRGGWIDTQYF.

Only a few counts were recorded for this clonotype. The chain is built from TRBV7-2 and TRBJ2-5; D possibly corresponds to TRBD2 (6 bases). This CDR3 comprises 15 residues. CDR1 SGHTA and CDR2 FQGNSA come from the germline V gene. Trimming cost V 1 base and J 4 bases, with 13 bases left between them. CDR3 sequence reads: CASSLGGRRGETQYF. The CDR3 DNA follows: TGTGCCAGCAGCTTAGGGGGACGGCGGGGAGAGACCCAGTACTTC.

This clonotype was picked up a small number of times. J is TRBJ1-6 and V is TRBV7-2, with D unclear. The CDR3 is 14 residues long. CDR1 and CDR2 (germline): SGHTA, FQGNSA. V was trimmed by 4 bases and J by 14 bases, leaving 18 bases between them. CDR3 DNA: TGTGCCAGCAGCTCCCGGGCCCGGATCGGATCCCTCCACTTT. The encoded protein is CASSSRARIGSLHF.

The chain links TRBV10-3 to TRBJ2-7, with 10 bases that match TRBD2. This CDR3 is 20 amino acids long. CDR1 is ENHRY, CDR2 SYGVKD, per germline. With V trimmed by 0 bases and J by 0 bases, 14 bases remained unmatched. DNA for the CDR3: TGTGCCATCAGTGAGTCTCCTAGCGGGGGCCCAAACTCCTACTCCTACGAGCAGTACTTC. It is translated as CAISESPSGGPNSYSYEQYF.

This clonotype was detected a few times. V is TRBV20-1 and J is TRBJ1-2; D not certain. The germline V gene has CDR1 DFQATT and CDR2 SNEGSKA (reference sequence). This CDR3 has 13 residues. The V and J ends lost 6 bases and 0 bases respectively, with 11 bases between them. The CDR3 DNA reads TGCAGTGCAGCCCGGCATACTAACTATGGCTACACCTTC. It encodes CSAARHTNYGYTF.

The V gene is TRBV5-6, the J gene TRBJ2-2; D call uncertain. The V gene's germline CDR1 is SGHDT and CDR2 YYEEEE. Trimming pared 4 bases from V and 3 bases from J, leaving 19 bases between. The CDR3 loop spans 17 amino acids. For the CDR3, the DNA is TGTGCCAGCAGCCTACTCTCCGGGTCTTCTTACACCGGGGAGCTGTTTTTT. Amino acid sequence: CASSLLSGSSYTGELFF.

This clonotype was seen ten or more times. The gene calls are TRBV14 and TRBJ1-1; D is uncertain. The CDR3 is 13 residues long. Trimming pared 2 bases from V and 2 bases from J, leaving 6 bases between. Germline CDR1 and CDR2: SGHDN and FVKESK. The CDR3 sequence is CASSQSLNTEAFF. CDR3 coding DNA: TGTGCCAGCAGCCAAAGTCTCAACACTGAAGCTTTCTTT.

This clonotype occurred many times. CDR3 coding DNA: TGTGCCAGCTTGGGTCTTAACCGACCCGGGGAGCTGTTTTTT. It encodes CASLGLNRPGELFF. The rearrangement uses TRBV7-8 and TRBJ2-2; D not certain. V was pared by 8 bases and J by 6 bases, with 16 bases between. This CDR3 region has 14 residues. Germline V gene sequence: CDR1 SGHVS, CDR2 FQNEAQ.

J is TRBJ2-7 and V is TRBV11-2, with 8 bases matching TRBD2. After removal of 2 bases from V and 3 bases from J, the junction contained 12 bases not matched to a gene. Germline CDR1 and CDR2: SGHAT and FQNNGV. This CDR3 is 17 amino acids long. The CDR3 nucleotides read TGTGCCAGCAGCTTAATGCAAGGTAGCGGGGCCTTCTACGAGCAGTACTTC. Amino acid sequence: CASSLMQGSGAFYEQYF.

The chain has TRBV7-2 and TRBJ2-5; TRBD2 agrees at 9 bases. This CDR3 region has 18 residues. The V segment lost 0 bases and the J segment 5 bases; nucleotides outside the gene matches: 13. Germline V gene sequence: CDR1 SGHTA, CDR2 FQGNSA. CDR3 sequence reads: CASSLALAGPPLAETQYF. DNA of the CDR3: TGTGCCAGCAGCTTAGCCCTAGCGGGGCCCCCTTTGGCGGAGACCCAGTACTTC. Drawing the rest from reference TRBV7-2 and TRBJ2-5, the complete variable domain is GAGVSQSPSNKVTEKGKDVELRCDPISGHTALYWYRQSLGQGLEFLIYFQGNSAPDKSGLPSDRFSAERTGGSVSTLTIQRTQQEDSAVYLCASSLALAGPPLAETQYFGPGTRLLVL.

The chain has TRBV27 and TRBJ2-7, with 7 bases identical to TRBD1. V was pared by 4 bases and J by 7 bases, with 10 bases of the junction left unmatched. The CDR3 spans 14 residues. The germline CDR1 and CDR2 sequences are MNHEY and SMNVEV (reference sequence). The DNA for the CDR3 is TGTGCCAGCAGTTCCCTCGACAGGGTTTGGGAGCAGTACTTC. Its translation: CASSSLDRVWEQYF.

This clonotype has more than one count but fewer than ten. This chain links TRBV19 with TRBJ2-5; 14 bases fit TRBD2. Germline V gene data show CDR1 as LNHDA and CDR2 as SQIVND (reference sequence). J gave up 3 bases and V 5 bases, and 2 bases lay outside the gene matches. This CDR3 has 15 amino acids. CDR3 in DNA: TGTGCCAGTAGTTGGGGACTAGCGGGGGAAGAGACCCAGTACTTC. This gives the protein CASSWGLAGEETQYF. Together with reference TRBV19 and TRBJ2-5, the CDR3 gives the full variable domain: DGGITQSPKYLFRKEGQNVTLSCEQNLNHDAMYWYRQDPGQGLRLIYYSQIVNDFQKGDIAEGYSVSREKKESFPLTVTSAQKNPTAFYLCASSWGLAGEETQYFGPGTRLLVL.

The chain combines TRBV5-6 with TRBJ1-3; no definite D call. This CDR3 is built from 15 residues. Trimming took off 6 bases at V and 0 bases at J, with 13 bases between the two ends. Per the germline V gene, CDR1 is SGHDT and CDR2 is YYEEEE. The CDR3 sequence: CASNLDGTSGNTIYF. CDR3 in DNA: TGTGCCAGCAACCTAGACGGTACCTCTGGAAACACCATATATTTT.

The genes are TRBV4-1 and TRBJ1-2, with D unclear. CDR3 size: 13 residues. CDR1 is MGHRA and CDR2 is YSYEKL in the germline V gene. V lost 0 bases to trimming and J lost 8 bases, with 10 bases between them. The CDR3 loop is CASSQEDGRGYTF. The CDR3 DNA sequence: TGCGCCAGCAGCCAAGAAGACGGGCGCGGCTACACCTTC.

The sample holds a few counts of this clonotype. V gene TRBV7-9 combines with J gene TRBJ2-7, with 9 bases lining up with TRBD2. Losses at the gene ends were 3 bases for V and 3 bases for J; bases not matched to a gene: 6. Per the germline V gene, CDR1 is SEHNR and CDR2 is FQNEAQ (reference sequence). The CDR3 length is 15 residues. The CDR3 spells CASSFLPTSGYEQYV. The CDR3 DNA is TGTGCCAGCAGCTTCCTTCCGACTAGCGGCTACGAGCAGTACGTC.

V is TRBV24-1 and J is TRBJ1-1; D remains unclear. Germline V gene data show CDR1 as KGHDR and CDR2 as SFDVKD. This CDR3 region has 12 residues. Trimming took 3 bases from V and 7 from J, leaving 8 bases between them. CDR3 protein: CATSDGLGEAFF. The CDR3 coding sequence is TGTGCCACCAGTGATGGTCTAGGTGAAGCTTTCTTT.

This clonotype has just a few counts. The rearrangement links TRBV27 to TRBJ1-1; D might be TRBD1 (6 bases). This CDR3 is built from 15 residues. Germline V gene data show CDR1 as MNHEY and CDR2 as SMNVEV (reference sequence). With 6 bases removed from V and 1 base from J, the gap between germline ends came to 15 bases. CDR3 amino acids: CASRGQGRGNTEAFF. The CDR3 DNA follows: TGTGCCAGCAGGGGGCAGGGGCGGGGGAACACTGAAGCTTTCTTT.

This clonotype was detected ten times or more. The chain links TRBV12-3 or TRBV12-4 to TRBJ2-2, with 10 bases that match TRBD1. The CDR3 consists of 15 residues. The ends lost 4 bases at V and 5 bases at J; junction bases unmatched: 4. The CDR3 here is CASSSDRGWTGELFF. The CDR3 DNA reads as TGTGCCAGCAGTTCGGACAGGGGGTGGACCGGGGAGCTGTTTTTT.

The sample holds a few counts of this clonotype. Here the CDR3 reads CASSLEGQGNEKLFF. CDR3 coding DNA: TGCGCCAGCAGCTTGGAAGGACAGGGCAATGAAAAACTGTTTTTT. This chain joins TRBV5-1 and TRBJ1-4; 8 bases fit TRBD1. Germline CDR1 is SGHRS and CDR2 is YFSETQ. Germline trimming cut 0 bases from V and 5 bases from J; bases unmatched to any gene: 3. The CDR3 is 15 amino acids.